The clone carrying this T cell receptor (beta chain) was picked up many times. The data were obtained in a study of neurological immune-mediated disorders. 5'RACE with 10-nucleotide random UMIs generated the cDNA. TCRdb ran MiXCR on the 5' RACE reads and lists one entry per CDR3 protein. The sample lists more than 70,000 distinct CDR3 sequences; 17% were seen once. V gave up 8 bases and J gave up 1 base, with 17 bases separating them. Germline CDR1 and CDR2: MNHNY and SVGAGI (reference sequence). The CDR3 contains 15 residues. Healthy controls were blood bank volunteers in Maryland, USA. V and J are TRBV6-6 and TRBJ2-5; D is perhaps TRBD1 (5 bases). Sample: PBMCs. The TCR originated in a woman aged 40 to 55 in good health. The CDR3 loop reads CASSRPGMGQETQYF. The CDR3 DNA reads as TGTGCCAGCTCGAGGCCAGGGATGGGCCAAGAGACCCAGTACTTC.